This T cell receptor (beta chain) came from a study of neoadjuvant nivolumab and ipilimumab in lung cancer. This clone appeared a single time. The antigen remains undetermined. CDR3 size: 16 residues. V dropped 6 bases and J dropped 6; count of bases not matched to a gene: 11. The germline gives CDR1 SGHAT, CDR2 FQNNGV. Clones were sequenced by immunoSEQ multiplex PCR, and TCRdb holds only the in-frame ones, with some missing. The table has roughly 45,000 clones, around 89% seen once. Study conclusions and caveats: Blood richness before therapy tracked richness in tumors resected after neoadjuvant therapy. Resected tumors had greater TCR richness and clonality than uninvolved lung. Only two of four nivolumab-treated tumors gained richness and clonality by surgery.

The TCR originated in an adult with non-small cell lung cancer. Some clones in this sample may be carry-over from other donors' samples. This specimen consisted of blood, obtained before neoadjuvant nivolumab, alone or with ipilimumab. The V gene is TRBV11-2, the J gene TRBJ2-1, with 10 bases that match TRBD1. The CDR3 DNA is TGTGCCAGCAGTAAGTCCCCGGGACAGGGGCGCAATGAGCAGTTCTTC. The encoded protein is CASSKSPGQGRNEQFF. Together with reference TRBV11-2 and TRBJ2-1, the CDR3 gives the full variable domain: EAGVAQSPRYKIIEKRQSVAFWCNPISGHATLYWYQQILGQGPKLLIQFQNNGVVDDSQLPKDRFSAERLKGVDSTLKIQPAKLEDSAVYLCASSKSPGQGRNEQFFGPGTRLTVL.